The source of this TCR beta chain is a study of OX40 agonist ivuxolimab in advanced cancers. About the research overall: It was ivuxolimab, an agonistic anti-OX40 (CD134) antibody, that patients were treated with. Findings of the study overall: Within 6 weeks, CD4+ and CD8+ blood T cells expanded clonally at 0.1 to 3.0 mg/kg.

CDR1 is MNHNY, CDR2 SVGAGI, per germline (reference sequence). The CDR3 runs 11 residues. Trimming removed 6 bases at V and 9 bases at J, with 9 bases between. Clones were sequenced by immunoSEQ multiplex PCR, and TCRdb holds only the in-frame ones, with some missing. Here the sample spans 55,000 to 60,000 clones, 75% to 90% being singletons. Points on this clone: Its antigen is not known.

This specimen consisted of CD4+ or CD8+ T cells sorted from blood, obtained in a trial of the OX40 agonist ivuxolimab. The rearrangement links TRBV6-6 to TRBJ2-1; TRBD2 might be the D (5 bases). The TCR sequence derives from an adult with an advanced solid tumor such as melanoma, head and neck, liver or kidney cancer. Here the CDR3 reads CASSNAGEQFF. The CDR3 DNA sequence: TGTGCCAGCAGCAACGCGGGTGAGCAGTTCTTC.